The present entry profiles one T cell receptor (beta chain) with its context. The ends were cut back, 0 bases at V and 8 bases at J, with 4 bases in the middle. The CDR3 has 11 residues. In germline, CDR1 is SEHNR, CDR2 FQNEAQ (reference sequence). The sample comes from a study of blood T cell repertoires in COVID-19. TCRdb keeps only in-frame clones here, not all; method: immunoSEQ multiplex PCR. The sample includes roughly 100,000 clones, roughly four fifths of them seen just once. Specimen: peripheral blood. V and J are TRBV7-9 and TRBJ1-2; D remains unclear. This clonotype was obtained from a man in his forties with active or convalescent COVID-19. This CDR3 is CASSLAGGYTF. The DNA for the CDR3 is TGTGCCAGCAGCTTAGCGGGCGGCTACACCTTC.